The 14 T cell receptor beta chains listed next were all sequenced from one sample in a study of blood T cells in healthy people across ages. For the second PCR, which ran for 7 to 11 cycles, a sample-barcoded 5' primer and a J-beta primer mix were used. TCRdb itself ran the 5' RACE reads through MiXCR, one entry per CDR3 protein. Of about 1.8 million distinct CDR3 sequences listed, about 49% were seen once; the top ten hold around 2.1%. Sequencing was carried out using blood. Every receptor here comes from a middle-aged woman in good health.

This sequence joins TRBV5-1 and TRBJ2-6; 9 positions match TRBD1. This CDR3 is built from 17 residues. Germline values: CDR1 SGHRS, CDR2 YFSETQ. V shed 4 bases, J shed 2 bases, and the junction held 7 bases outside the gene matches. CDR3: CASSQGQGPAGANVLTF. The DNA for the CDR3 is TGCGCCAGCAGCCAGGGACAGGGCCCGGCTGGGGCCAACGTCCTGACTTTC.

The rearrangement links TRBV12-3 or TRBV12-4 to TRBJ2-1, with TRBD2 identical over 14 bases. The CDR3 loop spans 15 amino acids. V shed 4 bases and J 12 bases; nucleotides not matched to a gene: 8. The CDR3 nucleotides read TGTGCCAGCAGTTCCCAAACTGGGACTAGCGGGAGGCAGTTCTTC. Translating gives CASSSQTGTSGRQFF.

This clonotype has more than one count but fewer than ten. The chain employs TRBV27 and TRBJ2-5; D uncertain. The CDR3 contains 14 residues. CDR1 and CDR2 (germline): MNHEY, SMNVEV (reference sequence). V was shortened by 4 bases and J by 2 bases, with 11 bases between the two germline ends. The CDR3 DNA is TGTGCCAGCAGTTCCAGAACAACTCAAGAGACCCAGTACTTC. It yields the protein CASSSRTTQETQYF.

The chain employs TRBV4-2 and TRBJ2-5; 9 bases are shared with TRBD2. CDR3 length: 17 residues. Germline values: CDR1 LGHNA, CDR2 YNFKEQ. V lost 1 base, J lost 11 bases, and 17 bases stayed unmatched. The CDR3 spells CASSQVPSGDTTDTQYF. The CDR3 region has the DNA TGTGCCAGCAGCCAAGTGCCTAGCGGGGATACTACAGATACGCAGTACTTC.

V is TRBV29-1 and J is TRBJ2-3; D gene uncertain. Trimming stripped 0 bases from V and 4 bases from J, with 8 bases between. This CDR3 spans 13 amino acids. CDR1 is SQVTM, CDR2 ANQGSEA, per germline. CDR3 region: CSVEDGPSDTQYF. CDR3 nucleotides: TGCAGCGTTGAAGATGGCCCTTCAGATACGCAGTATTTT.

The V gene is TRBV4-2, the J gene TRBJ2-2, with D unresolved. The CDR3 length is 14 residues. From germline, CDR1 is LGHNA and CDR2 YNFKEQ. With 0 bases removed from V and 5 bases from J, the gap between germline ends came to 7 bases. Here the CDR3 DNA reads TGTGCCAGCAGCCAAGACGGGCGGACCGGGGAGCTGTTTTTT. This gives the protein CASSQDGRTGELFF.

This chain links TRBV4-3 with TRBJ2-6, with TRBD1 matching over 8 bases. With V trimmed by 1 base and J by 7 bases, 12 bases remained unmatched. The CDR3 contains 18 residues. Germline V lookup: CDR1 LGHNA, CDR2 YSLEER. The CDR3 loop reads CASSQVRAGGVGANVLTF. Written as DNA, the CDR3 is TGCGCCAGCAGCCAAGTTAGAGCAGGGGGCGTTGGAGCCAACGTCCTGACTTTC.

This clonotype has more than one count but fewer than ten. The J gene is TRBJ1-2, the V gene TRBV6-5, with 10 bases aligning to TRBD1. Germline lookup yields CDR1 MNHEY and CDR2 SVGAGI. The V gene end was trimmed by 0 bases and the J gene end by 7 bases; junction bases not matched to a gene: 5. The CDR3 consists of 15 residues. The CDR3 DNA is TGTGCCAGCAGTTACTCAGGGACAGGGGTTAGTGGCTACACCTTC. Protein: CASSYSGTGVSGYTF.

The chain combines TRBV7-2 with TRBJ2-7, with TRBD1 matching 8 bases. CDR3 length equals 16 residues. V shed 5 bases, J shed 0 bases, and the junction held 9 bases outside the gene matches. The germline CDR1 and CDR2 sequences are SGHTA and FQGNSA. This CDR3 reads CASSPTGTGFSYEQYF. DNA for the CDR3: TGTGCCAGCAGCCCAACCGGGACAGGTTTCTCCTACGAGCAGTACTTC.

The chain recombines TRBV12-3 or TRBV12-4 with TRBJ2-3; TRBD1 matches at 8 bases. The V gene end was trimmed by 7 bases and the J gene end by 0 bases; junction bases not matched to a gene: 9. The CDR3 consists of 16 residues. The CDR3 region is CASTPYRTGSTDTQYF. CDR3 nucleotides: TGTGCCAGCACCCCTTACAGGACAGGGAGCACAGATACGCAGTATTTT.

The chain employs TRBV28 and TRBJ2-5; D might be TRBD2 (6 bases). V was cut by 6 bases and J by 4 bases, with 18 bases left in between. CDR1 MDHEN and CDR2 SYDVKM come from the germline V gene. This CDR3 region has 15 residues. CDR3 DNA sequence: TGTGCCAGCAGACCCGCGGGACGGATGTCAGAGACCCAGTACTTC. Amino acid sequence: CASRPAGRMSETQYF.

On this clonotype itself: Relative to the germline gene, one junction end is altered; a read error may explain this. The V and J genes are TRBV29-1 and TRBJ2-3; TRBD2 agrees at 8 bases. Germline CDR1 is SQVTM and CDR2 is ANQGSEA. The CDR3 covers 14 residues. The CDR3 DNA is TGCAGCGCCCGGGAGGGACCGGCCGGAGATGCGCAGTATTTT. Residues: CSAREGPAGDAQYF.

The chain carries TRBV4-1 and TRBJ2-3; a possible D gene is TRBD2 (6 bases). Trimming cost V 0 bases and J 3 bases, with 13 bases left between them. CDR1 and CDR2 from the germline V gene are MGHRA and YSYEKL. The CDR3 covers 16 residues. CDR3 sequence reads: CASSQESPSVTDTQYF. CDR3 nucleotides: TGCGCCAGCAGCCAAGAAAGCCCTAGCGTAACAGATACGCAGTATTTT.

The chain uses TRBV13 and TRBJ2-7, with TRBD2 matching 8 bases. Germline V CDR1 and CDR2: PRHDT, FYEKMQ (reference sequence). The CDR3 runs to 17 residues. V lost 5 bases and J lost 2; bases outside the gene matches: 14. CDR3 nucleotides: TGTGCCAGCAGCATCCGATCCTCCGGGACTAGGACCTACGAGCAGTACTTC. It translates to CASSIRSSGTRTYEQYF.